This paragraph covers one T cell receptor (beta chain) sequence. What it binds is unknown. PCR primers comprised 60 Vbeta and 13 Jbeta primers. Measured with immunoSEQ multiplex PCR; TCRdb has only the in-frame clones, and not every one. The table shows more than 85,000 clones, with roughly two thirds occurring only once. These data come from a study of cytomegalovirus exposure and HLA in healthy donors. Background on the study: Falling in the Caucasian-associated ancestry cluster were roughly 80% of about 400 genotyped donors. General study results and limits: According to an earlier analysis, most TCR beta V segments yielded productive rearrangements about 87% or about 30% of the time. There were over 150 TCR beta chains listed as cytomegalovirus-associated. CMV serostatus alone was available as immune exposure information.

V dropped 1 base and J dropped 2; count of bases not matched to a gene: 13. Per germline, CDR1 PRHDT and CDR2 FYEKMQ (reference sequence). The CDR3 extends over 19 amino acids. This chain uses TRBV13 with TRBJ2-1; 8 nucleotides agree with TRBD2. The sample taken for sequencing was PBMCs. This TCR came from a young man in good health and CMV-seronegative. The CDR3 bases are TGTGCCAGCAGCTTAGATCCCCGGGGCGGGGGGCGCCCCTACAATGAGCAGTTCTTC. Protein product: CASSLDPRGGGRPYNEQFF.